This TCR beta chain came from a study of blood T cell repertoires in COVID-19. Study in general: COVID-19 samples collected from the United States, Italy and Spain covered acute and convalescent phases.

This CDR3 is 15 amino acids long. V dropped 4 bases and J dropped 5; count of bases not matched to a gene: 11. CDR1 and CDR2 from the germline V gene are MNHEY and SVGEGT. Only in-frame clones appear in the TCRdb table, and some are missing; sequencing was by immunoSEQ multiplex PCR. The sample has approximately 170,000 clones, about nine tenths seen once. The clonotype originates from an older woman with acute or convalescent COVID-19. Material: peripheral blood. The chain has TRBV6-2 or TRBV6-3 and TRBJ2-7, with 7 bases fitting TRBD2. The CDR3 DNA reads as TGTGCCAGCAGTTCTCCATATCGGGGGGAGGACGAGCAGTACTTC. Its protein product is CASSSPYRGEDEQYF.